This T cell receptor (beta chain) was found in a study of blood T cell repertoires in COVID-19. Turning to the study itself: COVID-19 samples collected from the United States, Italy and Spain covered acute and convalescent phases. In each case, the material was cDNA or gDNA derived from T cells, B-cell-depleted T cells, or PBMCs.

This clone was detected only once. Germline values: CDR1 KGHDR, CDR2 SFDVKD. Trimming at V came to 2 bases and at J to 5 bases, leaving 4 bases not matched to a gene. CDR3 size: 15 residues. The table came from immunoSEQ multiplex PCR; TCRdb's copy has only in-frame clones and leaves some out. The sample has some 190,000 clones; around nine tenths are singletons. The TCR comes from a man younger than 35 with active or convalescent COVID-19. This rearrangement joins TRBV24-1 to TRBJ1-2; 10 bases are shared with TRBD1. Sequenced: peripheral blood. The CDR3 nucleotides read TGTGCCACCAGTGATTCCCCGGACAGGGGGTATGGCTACACCTTC. This gives the protein CATSDSPDRGYGYTF.